The table lists the clone carrying this T cell receptor beta chain with many counts. The antigen is unknown. This entry belongs to a study of T cells in Graves' hyperthyroidism and ophthalmopathy. Notes on the study in general: With a median lead of approximately 6 months before onset, the model predicted ophthalmopathy.

This CDR3 contains 16 residues. V shed 4 bases and J shed 3 bases, with 16 bases lying between them. The germline CDR1 and CDR2 sequences are SGHTA and FQGNSA. The TCR beta CDR3 regions underwent amplification using RNA transcripts as the source. In the first-round RT-PCR of the TCR CDR3, the HTBI primer set was used. TCRdb reanalysed the multiplex PCR reads using MiXCR and keeps one entry per CDR3 protein. The data contain 550,000 to 600,000 distinct CDR3 sequences, more than 13% of them singletons. Material for sequencing was blood. The TCR originated in a woman aged 18 to 35 with Graves' ophthalmopathy. V is TRBV7-2 and J is TRBJ1-5, with D unclear. DNA for the CDR3: TGTGCCAGCAGCTACGCCCTCGTGCGGGACAATCAGCCCCAGCATTTT. Its translation is CASSYALVRDNQPQHF.